The following is a T cell receptor (beta chain) sequence with its context. This entry belongs to a study of cytomegalovirus exposure and HLA in healthy donors. The PCR had 60 Vbeta and 13 Jbeta primers. Repertoires were generated with immunoSEQ multiplex PCR, while TCRdb's copy carries only in-frame clones and drops some. This table holds 80,000 to 100,000 clones, roughly 77% found once. The clonotype originates from a middle-aged man in good health and CMV-seronegative. The material sequenced was PBMCs.

For the CDR3, the DNA is TGTGCCAGCAGTGACAGGGCCGGAAACATTCAGTACTTC. Its translation is CASSDRAGNIQYF. The chain is built from TRBV2 and TRBJ2-4; D may be TRBD1 (5 bases). Looked up from germline, CDR1 is SNHLY and CDR2 is FYNNEI. CDR3 length equals 13 residues. Trimming took off 3 bases at V and 6 bases at J, with 9 bases between the two ends.